This TCR beta chain was observed in a study of cytomegalovirus exposure and HLA in healthy donors. Study-wide findings and caveats: According to an earlier analysis, most TCR beta V segments yielded productive rearrangements about 87% or about 30% of the time. Researchers counted 164 TCR beta chains as cytomegalovirus-associated.

As for this clone: The antigen is undetermined.

Though nominally healthy at sampling, donors likely had unrecorded immune exposures. This CDR3 comprises 14 residues. Germline CDR1 is SGHTA and CDR2 is FQGTGA. Losses at the gene ends were 5 bases for V and 6 bases for J; bases not matched to a gene: 4. With 60 Vbeta and 13 Jbeta primers, the PCR was carried out. Per the study methods: An analysis performed later counted roughly 79 million unique TCR beta chains (roughly 11 million of them shared). Libraries were prepared by immunoSEQ multiplex PCR; TCRdb keeps only in-frame clonotypes and omits some of them. The V and J calls and the clone size are those of that table, but D and trimming were determined from the DNA. The table records 150,000 to 200,000 clones, 65% to 75% of them present only once.

The clonotype originates from a human donor in good health. Sequenced: PBMCs. V is TRBV7-3 and J is TRBJ1-5; 10 bases map to TRBD1. As DNA, the CDR3 is TGTGCCAGCAGCGGACAGGGGGTCGGTCAGCCCCAGCATTTT. This encodes CASSGQGVGQPQHF.